This T cell receptor beta chain was found in a study of identical twins. The study's findings and limits: Conclusions leaned on cross-sectional statistical analysis and did not track the same donors over time. Abundant beta clonotypes from cord blood bore fewer insertions; memory repertoires lacked this pattern.

Addition of a universal primer site occurred through template switching, and cDNA carried unique molecular identifiers. In TCRdb, the 5' RACE reads were re-called with MiXCR into one record per CDR3 protein. The repertoire holds some 590,000 distinct CDR3 sequences, more than 9% seen once, with approximately 3.2% in the top ten. The CDR3 has 14 amino acids. Germline V CDR1 and CDR2: SGHVS, FNYEAQ. The ends were cut back, 5 bases at V and 5 bases at J, with 16 bases in the middle. For this clonotype: The antigen is unknown.

This sample also belongs to another study, concerning yellow fever vaccine responses in identical twins.

The source of this sequence is a woman younger than 30 in good health. Input material: PBMCs. The V and J genes are TRBV7-6 and TRBJ2-7; D possibly corresponds to TRBD2 (6 bases). Here the CDR3 DNA reads TGTGCCAGCAGCGCCGCCCCGGCGGGAAACGAGCAGTACTTC. Protein: CASSAAPAGNEQYF.